This T cell receptor beta chain was profiled in a study of OX40 agonist ivuxolimab in advanced cancers. Background on the whole study: Ivuxolimab was a fully human IgG2 agonistic monoclonal antibody targeting the costimulatory receptor OX40 (CD134). Intravenous ivuxolimab was administered to patients every 2 weeks at six dose levels: 0.01, 0.1, 0.3, 1.5, 3 and 10 mg/kg. Of the roughly 54 patients in dose escalation, about 20 had hepatocellular carcinoma, roughly 15 had melanoma, 9 had renal cell carcinoma and 9 had head and neck cancer. In the dose-escalation cohort, approximately 80% of patients were male, and the mean age was approximately 60 years with a range of roughly 20 to 79. Prior anti-PD-1, anti-PD-L1 or anti-CTLA-4 therapy was permitted, and 30% to 45% of dose-escalation patients had received checkpoint inhibitors. Partial responses were achieved by three dose-escalation patients, of whom one had hepatocellular carcinoma and two had cutaneous melanoma. Peripheral TCRbeta sequencing aimed to test whether ivuxolimab altered TCR sequence diversity and caused clonal T-cell expansion. The monotherapy dose-escalation portion (N of about 57 patients) of the phase I ivuxolimab trial is reported in the paper. Overall study outcomes, separate from this receptor: Clonal expansion of both CD4+ and CD8+ blood T cells was observed from baseline to week 6 at doses 0.1 to 3.0 mg/kg. Low levels of normalized T-cell clonal expansion were also seen in some patients who did not respond. The antigen specificity of the peripheral T cells that underwent clonal expansion was not determined. On average, CD8+ T cells showed more expanded clones than CD4+ T cells after ivuxolimab. Partial responders in the 0.1-3.0 mg/kg groups had among the lowest normalized peripheral clonal expansion, especially among CD8+ T cells.

Genomic DNA was extracted from sorted cells for sequencing of the TCRbeta CDR3 region. The immunoSEQ Assay was used for sequencing of TCRbeta CDR3 regions. The clones in this table, taken by TCRdb from immuneACCESS, are in-frame only. Not every clone is retained; where verified, under half of the shortfall comes from an unresolved V gene, and the cause of the rest is unknown. The sample table lists 55,000 to 70,000 clones, approximately 82% of them with a count of one. 3% to 4% of the sample comes from the top ten. Concerning this clone itself: The antigen this receptor binds is unknown. Per-base quality was not reported, and no clone a single base away is much larger than it.

Including cysteine and phenylalanine, the CDR3 has 15 amino acids. Solely the CDR3 DNA is kept, with 45 bases framed from the first base. The germline V gene provides CDR1 SGHRS and CDR2 YFSETQ. V trim: 0 bases; J trim: 1 base; unmatched bases: 2. Patients with autoimmune disease history or receiving systemic immunosuppression were excluded from the trial. In every dose cohort, peripheral blood was drawn for TCR sequencing at baseline, cycle 4 day 1, and cycle 7 day 1. Samples were obtained from an open-label, multicenter, first-in-human phase I dose-escalation trial of ivuxolimab. Adults with locally advanced or metastatic melanoma, renal cell carcinoma, hepatocellular carcinoma or head and neck squamous cell carcinoma were enrolled in the trial. Before TCR sequencing, CD4+ T cells and CD8+ T cells were sorted from peripheral blood as separate populations.

The receptor chain draws on TRBV5-1 and TRBJ2-5, with 8 middle bases fitting TRBD1. This specimen was CD4+ or CD8+ T cells sorted from blood, taken in a trial of the OX40 agonist ivuxolimab. The clonotype originates from an adult with an advanced solid tumor such as melanoma, head and neck, liver or kidney cancer. The CDR3 sequence is CASSLATGGQETQYF. DNA sequence: TGCGCCAGCAGCTTGGCCACAGGGGGCCAAGAGACCCAGTACTTC.